This is a list of T cell receptor beta chains from one sample in a study of T cells after yellow fever vaccination. TCRdb fed the 5' RACE reads into MiXCR, producing one record per CDR3 protein. The table has 110,000 or so distinct CDR3 sequences, about 6.8% seen once. This sample comprised CD4+ T cells sorted from PBMCs, obtained approximately 47 days after the first yellow fever vaccination. The receptors were sampled from a young man who received the YFV17D yellow fever vaccine. Both conserved end residues are part of each CDR3. D genes are given only for firm matches. For some rows the clone size is stated as once, few or many, or as a class when expanded; others skip it.

J: TRBJ2-3; size: many; V: TRBV5-1; D: -; DNA: TGCGCCAGCAGCTTGGACGGGATTAAGGTTGGGGGGACTAGCACAGATACGCAGTATTTT; CDR3: CASSLDGIKVGGTSTDTQYF
J: TRBJ2-7; size: many; V: TRBV7-2; D: TRBD2; DNA: TGTGCCAGCAGCTTAGGACTAGCGGGTCAGGCGTACTTC; CDR3: CASSLGLAGQAYF
J: TRBJ2-1; size: many; V: TRBV5-1; D: -; DNA: TGCGCCAGCAGCGTTGGCCGGGAGCAGTTCTTC; CDR3: CASSVGREQFF
J: TRBJ1-6; size: many; V: TRBV30; D: -; DNA: TGTGCCTGGAGTGCCATCGACAGGTTCGCGAATTCACCCCTCCACTTT; CDR3: CAWSAIDRFANSPLHF
J: TRBJ1-2; size: many; V: TRBV6-5; D: TRBD1; DNA: TGTGCCAGCAGCCAGGACAGGGTACGCTATGGCTACACCTTC; CDR3: CASSQDRVRYGYTF
J: TRBJ1-5; size: few; V: TRBV6-2/TRBV6-3; D: TRBD1; DNA: TGTGCCAGCAGTTGGACAGGGCTTCAGCCCCAGCATTTT; CDR3: CASSWTGLQPQHF
J: TRBJ2-2; size: many; V: TRBV6-4; D: -; DNA: TGTGCCAGCAGTGAGATGCAGGGAGCCGGGGAGCTGTTTTTT; CDR3: CASSEMQGAGELFF
J: TRBJ2-2; size: many; V: TRBV12-3/TRBV12-4; D: -; DNA: TGTGCCAGCAGTCTCCGGACAGCGAACACCGGGGAGCTGTTTTTT; CDR3: CASSLRTANTGELFF
J: TRBJ2-1; size: many; V: TRBV5-1; D: -; DNA: TGCGCCAGCACCTTCAACAATGAGCAGTTCTTC; CDR3: CASTFNNEQFF
J: TRBJ2-2; size: many; V: TRBV7-2; D: -; DNA: TGTGCCAGCAGCTTAGATCGGGGAGGGGAGCTGTTTTTT; CDR3: CASSLDRGGELFF
J: TRBJ2-1; size: many; V: TRBV2; D: -; DNA: TGTGCCAGCAGTGAAGGTCTTAGCGTCTATGAGCAGTTCTTC; CDR3: CASSEGLSVYEQFF
J: TRBJ2-5; size: many; V: TRBV18; D: -; DNA: TGTGCCAGCTCACCAGGTGGACTGCTGGAGACCCAGTACTTC; CDR3: CASSPGGLLETQYF
J: TRBJ2-2; size: -; V: TRBV18; D: -; DNA: TGTGCCAGCTCACCTGCCACCAACACCGGGGAGCTGTTTTTT; CDR3: CASSPATNTGELFF
J: TRBJ2-3; size: many; V: TRBV10-3; D: -; DNA: TGTGCCATCAGTGGGACAAACACAGATACGCAGTATTTT; CDR3: CAISGTNTDTQYF
J: TRBJ2-1; size: many; V: TRBV7-9; D: TRBD1; DNA: TGTGCCAGCAGCTTTAACAGGGGTGGACCAGACAATGAGCAGTTCTTC; CDR3: CASSFNRGGPDNEQFF
J: TRBJ2-5; size: many; V: TRBV5-1; D: -; DNA: TGCGCCAGCAGCACTAACCGGGACTACCAAGAGACCCAGTACTTC; CDR3: CASSTNRDYQETQYF
J: TRBJ2-2; size: few; V: TRBV29-1; D: TRBD1; DNA: TGCAGCGTCGTACTCAGGGGGCGAAGCACCGGGGAGCTGTTTTTT; CDR3: CSVVLRGRSTGELFF
J: TRBJ2-3; size: -; V: TRBV7-2; D: TRBD1; DNA: TGTGCCAGCAGACGACAGGGAACTAGCACAGATACGCAGTATTTT; CDR3: CASRRQGTSTDTQYF
J: TRBJ2-5; size: many; V: TRBV20-1; D: -; DNA: TGCAGTGCTAGGACTCCAACGGGGGAGACCCAGTACTTC; CDR3: CSARTPTGETQYF
J: TRBJ1-2; size: -; V: TRBV20-1; D: -; DNA: TGCAGTGCTATCAATCCTCAACCCGCGATTAGTCGTTATGGCTACACCTTC; CDR3: CSAINPQPAISRYGYTF
J: TRBJ2-2; size: many; V: TRBV7-2; D: -; DNA: TGTGCCAGCAGCTTGCTCCCTTTCGGCGGGGAGCTGTTTTTT; CDR3: CASSLLPFGGELFF
J: TRBJ1-1; size: few; V: TRBV27; D: -; DNA: TGTGCCAACCCCTCAACCCCCGGTGAAGAGGAGGCTTTCTTT; CDR3: CANPSTPGEEEAFF
J: TRBJ2-1; size: -; V: TRBV18; D: TRBD1; DNA: TGTGCCAGCTCTTCGAGAGGGACAGGGGGCTCCTACAATGAGCAGTTCTTC; CDR3: CASSSRGTGGSYNEQFF
J: TRBJ1-2; size: -; V: TRBV4-1; D: TRBD1; DNA: TGCGCCAGCAGCCAGGGAGGACAGGGATCCTTCTATGGCTACACCTTC; CDR3: CASSQGGQGSFYGYTF
J: TRBJ1-2; size: many; V: TRBV10-3; D: -; DNA: TGTGCCATCAGTGAGGCAGGGAACTATGGCTACACCTTC; CDR3: CAISEAGNYGYTF
J: TRBJ2-4; size: many; V: TRBV11-2; D: -; DNA: TGTGCCAGCAGCTTAGGGAGGGGGCTAGCCAAAAACATTCAGTACTTC; CDR3: CASSLGRGLAKNIQYF
J: TRBJ2-3; size: few; V: TRBV20-1; D: TRBD2; DNA: TGCAGTGCGTTAGCGGGTGGGGCCACAGATACGCAGTATTTT; CDR3: CSALAGGATDTQYF
J: TRBJ2-3; size: many; V: TRBV29-1; D: -; DNA: TGCAGCGCAAGGGAGTCGACCCATTCCACAGATACGCAGTATTTT; CDR3: CSARESTHSTDTQYF
J: TRBJ1-6; size: many; V: TRBV9; D: TRBD1; DNA: TGTGCCAGCAGCGTACGTAAGGACAGGGATAATTCACCCCTCCACTTT; CDR3: CASSVRKDRDNSPLHF
J: TRBJ2-7; size: many; V: TRBV7-2; D: -; DNA: TGTGCCAGCAGCAACAGGGTTATCTACGAGCAGTACTTC; CDR3: CASSNRVIYEQYF
J: TRBJ2-3; size: many; V: TRBV11-2; D: -; DNA: TGTGCCAGCAGCCCCCGATCGGATACGCAGTATTTT; CDR3: CASSPRSDTQYF
J: TRBJ1-2; size: many; V: TRBV2; D: -; DNA: TGTGCCAGCAGTGAAGATAGGGACTATGGCTACACCTTC; CDR3: CASSEDRDYGYTF
J: TRBJ2-3; size: many; V: TRBV5-1; D: -; DNA: TGCGCCAGCAGCTTGGGGAGGGAAGACCGCACAGATACGCAGTATTTT; CDR3: CASSLGREDRTDTQYF
J: TRBJ2-5; size: many; V: TRBV7-6; D: -; DNA: TGTGCCAGCAGTGCCCTAGCGAAAGAGACCCAGTACTTC; CDR3: CASSALAKETQYF
J: TRBJ2-7; size: many; V: TRBV20-1; D: -; DNA: TGCAGTGCTAGAGATCTACAGGGCAATCCCTACGAGCAGTACTTC; CDR3: CSARDLQGNPYEQYF
J: TRBJ2-3; size: many; V: TRBV27; D: -; DNA: TGTGCCAGCAGTTTATCGACTAGGGCAGATACGCAGTATTTT; CDR3: CASSLSTRADTQYF
J: TRBJ2-3; size: many; V: TRBV10-2; D: TRBD1; DNA: TGCGCCAGCACCCTGACAGGGGGCCTAGATACGCAGTATTTT; CDR3: CASTLTGGLDTQYF
J: TRBJ2-5; size: many; V: TRBV20-1; D: TRBD2; DNA: TGCAGTGCTGTTGCCGGACTAGCGGGGTGGACCCAGTACTTC; CDR3: CSAVAGLAGWTQYF
J: TRBJ1-6; size: many; V: TRBV7-9; D: -; DNA: TGTGCCAGCCGTTGGGGGGACGATTCACCCCTCCACTTT; CDR3: CASRWGDDSPLHF
J: TRBJ2-2; size: -; V: TRBV11-2; D: -; DNA: TGTGCCAGCAGGGCCTGGGGGCGGGGGCTCGGGACCGGGGAGCTGTTTTTT; CDR3: CASRAWGRGLGTGELFF